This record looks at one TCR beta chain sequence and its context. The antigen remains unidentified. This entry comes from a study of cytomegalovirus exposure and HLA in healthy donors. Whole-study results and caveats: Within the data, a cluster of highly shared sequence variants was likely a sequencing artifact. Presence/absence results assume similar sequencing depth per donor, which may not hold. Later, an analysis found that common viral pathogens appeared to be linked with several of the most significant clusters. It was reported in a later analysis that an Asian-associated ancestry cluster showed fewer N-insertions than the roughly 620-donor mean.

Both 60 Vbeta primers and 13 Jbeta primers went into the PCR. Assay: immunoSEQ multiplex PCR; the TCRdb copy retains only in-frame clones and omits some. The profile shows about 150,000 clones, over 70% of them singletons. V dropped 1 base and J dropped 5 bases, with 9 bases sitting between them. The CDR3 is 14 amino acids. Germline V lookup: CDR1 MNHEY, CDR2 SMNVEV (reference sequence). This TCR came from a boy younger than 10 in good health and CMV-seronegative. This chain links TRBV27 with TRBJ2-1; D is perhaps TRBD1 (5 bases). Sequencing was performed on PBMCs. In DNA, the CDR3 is TGTGCCAGCAGTTTATTTGGGGCCGACAATGAGCAGTTCTTC. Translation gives CASSLFGADNEQFF.